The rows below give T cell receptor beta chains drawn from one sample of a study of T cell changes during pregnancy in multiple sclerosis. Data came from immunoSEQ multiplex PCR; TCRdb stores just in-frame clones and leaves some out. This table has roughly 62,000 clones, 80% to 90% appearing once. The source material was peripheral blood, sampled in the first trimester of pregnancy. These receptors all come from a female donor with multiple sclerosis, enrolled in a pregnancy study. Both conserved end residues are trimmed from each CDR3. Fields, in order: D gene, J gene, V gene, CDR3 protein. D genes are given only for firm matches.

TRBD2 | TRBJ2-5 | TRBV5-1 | ASSYGPGGQETQY
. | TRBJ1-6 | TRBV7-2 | ASKGFLDSPLH
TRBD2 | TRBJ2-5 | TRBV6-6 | ASSYPETSGVETQY
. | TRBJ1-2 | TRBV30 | AWSVLYGYT
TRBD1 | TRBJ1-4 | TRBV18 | ASSRTGVGDEKLF
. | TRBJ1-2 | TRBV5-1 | ASSHNAGRAEGYT
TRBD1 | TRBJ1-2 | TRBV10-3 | AITLRGQGSEGYT
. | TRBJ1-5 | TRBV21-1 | ASSKDGGGGNQPQH
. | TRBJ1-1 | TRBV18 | ASSPQGHFNTEAF
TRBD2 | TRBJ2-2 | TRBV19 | ASSKTSGVTGELF
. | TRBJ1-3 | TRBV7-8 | ASSPSRGVGNTIY
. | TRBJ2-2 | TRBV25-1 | ASSELKGVTGELF
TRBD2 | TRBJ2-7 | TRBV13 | ASRKISGRIGYEQY
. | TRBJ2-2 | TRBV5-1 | ASSLNRETTGELF
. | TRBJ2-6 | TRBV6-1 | ASSEDRNSGANVLT
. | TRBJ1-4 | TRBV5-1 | ASSLSPTDEKLF
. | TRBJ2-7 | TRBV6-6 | ASSFDLAVYEQY
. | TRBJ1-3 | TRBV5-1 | ASSRSSGQGLDTIY
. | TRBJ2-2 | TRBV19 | ASSIDLNTPRDTGELF
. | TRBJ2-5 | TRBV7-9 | ASSHPRKGETQY
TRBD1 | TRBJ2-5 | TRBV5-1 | ASSWDGQGSRETQY
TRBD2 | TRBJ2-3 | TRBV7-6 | ASSLEGTSGLNTQY
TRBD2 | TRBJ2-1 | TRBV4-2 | ASSHQEREGLYNEQF
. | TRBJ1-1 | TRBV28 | ASTTGNTEAF
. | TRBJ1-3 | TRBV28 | ASSLSVRNTIY
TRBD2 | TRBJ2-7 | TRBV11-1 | ASSTGTSGYEQY
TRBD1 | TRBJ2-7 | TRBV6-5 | ASSSPGQGNEQY
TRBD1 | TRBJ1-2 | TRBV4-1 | ASSQALQGKKGGYT
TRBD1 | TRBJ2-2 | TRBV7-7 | ASSLDQTGTNTGELF
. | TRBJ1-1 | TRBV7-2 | ASNPNTGAEAF
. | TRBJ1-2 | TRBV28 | ASSLSGKDGGYT
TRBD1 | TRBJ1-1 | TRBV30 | AWSPGTGNTEAF
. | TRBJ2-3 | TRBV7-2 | ASSLGQGTDTQY
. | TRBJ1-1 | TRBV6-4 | ASSTGLGTEAF
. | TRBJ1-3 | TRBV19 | ASSTQVAGNTIY
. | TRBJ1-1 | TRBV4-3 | ASSQGRWRNTEAF
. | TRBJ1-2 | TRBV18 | ASSPGAGRSVYT
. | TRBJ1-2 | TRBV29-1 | SVEDQGHTNYGYT
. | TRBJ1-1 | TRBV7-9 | ASSLSWGRDNAEAF
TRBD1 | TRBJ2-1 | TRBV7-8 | ASSKWTGGGEQF
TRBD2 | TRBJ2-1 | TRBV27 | ASSLVGGSSYNEQF
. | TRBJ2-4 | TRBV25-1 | ASSGGTKLAKNIQY
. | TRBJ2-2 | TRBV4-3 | ASRLSPGLTNTGELF
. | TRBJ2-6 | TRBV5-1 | ASSLGMGANVLT
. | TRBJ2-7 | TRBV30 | AWNPGEGQY
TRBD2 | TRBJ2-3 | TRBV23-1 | ASSPLLGERGTTDTQY
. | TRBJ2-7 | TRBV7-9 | ASSSDSFSYEQY
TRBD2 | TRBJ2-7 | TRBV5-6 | ASSFSGSSYEQY
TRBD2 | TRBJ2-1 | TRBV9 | ASSVDGFGTALAGSQQF
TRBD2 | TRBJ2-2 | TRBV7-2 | ASSSGGVGELF
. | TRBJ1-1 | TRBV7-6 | ASSLAGRGSTEAF
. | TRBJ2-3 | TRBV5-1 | ASSSTTPSTDTQY
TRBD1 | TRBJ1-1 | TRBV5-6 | ASSSGTARTTEAF
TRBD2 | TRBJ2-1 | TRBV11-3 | ASSLDQREGGEQF
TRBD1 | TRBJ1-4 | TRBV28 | ASRPGQRVEKLF
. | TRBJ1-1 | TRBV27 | ASSFTGQNTEAF
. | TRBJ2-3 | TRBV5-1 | ASSLDRVTDTQY
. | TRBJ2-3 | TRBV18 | ASSPPSGGTDTQY
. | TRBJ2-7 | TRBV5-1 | ASSLTGISYEQY
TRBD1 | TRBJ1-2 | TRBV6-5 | ASSPVKGAYGYT